The 10 T cell receptor beta chains given below trace back to one sample, sequenced in a study of cytomegalovirus exposure and HLA in healthy donors. The PCR employed 60 Vbeta primers together with 13 Jbeta primers. Sequenced by immunoSEQ multiplex PCR; TCRdb stores in-frame clones only, minus some. Altogether some 110,000 clones are present, around 80% being singletons, with the ten largest covering 5% to 6.5%. The sample was PBMCs. The receptors here all came from a man between 18 and 35 years old in good health and CMV-seronegative.

This chain joins TRBV27 and TRBJ1-1; no reliable D call. The CDR3 is 16 residues long. V shed 11 bases and J shed 1 base, with 23 bases lying between them. Germline V gene data show CDR1 as MNHEY and CDR2 as SMNVEV (reference sequence). The CDR3 spells CALQRATLQSNTEAFF. The CDR3 DNA follows: TGTGCCTTACAGAGGGCGACTCTTCAATCGAACACTGAAGCTTTCTTT.

The V call is TRBV19, the J call TRBJ1-1; perhaps TRBD1 as D (5 bases). The CDR3 covers 15 residues. V dropped 7 bases and J dropped 1 base, with 16 bases sitting between them. CDR1 LNHDA and CDR2 SQIVND come from the germline V gene (reference sequence). The CDR3 DNA reads TGTGCCAGTATTGAGGGAGGGGTCGGGAACACTGAAGCTTTCTTT. This codes for CASIEGGVGNTEAFF.

This chain links TRBV7-2 with TRBJ2-4, with a weak D call TRBD2 (5 bases). Germline V lookup: CDR1 SGHTA, CDR2 FQGNSA. Deletions cut 2 bases from V and 6 bases from J, with 17 bases between. CDR3 length: 16 amino acids. CDR3 coding DNA: TGTGCCAGCAGCTTACAGGAGGTAGGGCTTGGAAACATTCAGTACTTC. This codes for CASSLQEVGLGNIQYF.

The V call is TRBV7-2, the J call TRBJ2-3; tentative D call: TRBD2 (7 bases). CDR1 SGHTA and CDR2 FQGNSA come from the germline V gene. Trimming took off 1 base at V and 0 bases at J, with 14 bases between the two ends. The CDR3 is made up of 17 amino acids. The CDR3 region is CASSLVGAGASTDTQYF. DNA of the CDR3: TGTGCCAGCAGCTTAGTTGGGGCGGGGGCTAGCACAGATACGCAGTATTTT.

In its sample, this clone was seen a few times. The chain uses TRBV6-1 and TRBJ2-7; 11 positions match TRBD1. CDR1 and CDR2 from the germline V gene are MNHNS and SASEGT. The CDR3 contains 15 residues. Unmatched junction bases numbered 1, after V lost 0 bases and J lost 3 bases. CDR3 DNA: TGTGCCAGCAGTGAAGCAGGGACAGGGGGCTACGAGCAGTACTTC. The encoded protein is CASSEAGTGGYEQYF.

The V and J genes are TRBV27 and TRBJ1-5; possibly TRBD1 for D (6 bases). Germline CDR1 and CDR2: MNHEY and SMNVEV (reference sequence). Trimming removed 6 bases at V and 1 base at J, with 13 bases between. The CDR3 extends over 15 amino acids. The CDR3 coding sequence is TGTGCCAGCAGAATCTCAGGGGCCAGCAATCAGCCCCAGCATTTT. Translated: CASRISGASNQPQHF.

The chain has TRBV7-2 and TRBJ2-1; TRBD2 matches at 11 bases. V dropped 5 bases and J dropped 2; count of bases not matched to a gene: 11. The germline V gene has CDR1 SGHTA and CDR2 FQGNSA. The CDR3 is 18 residues long. The CDR3 spells CASSIFMGLAVTYNEQFF. The DNA of the CDR3 is TGTGCCAGCAGCATTTTTATGGGACTAGCGGTCACCTACAATGAGCAGTTCTTC.

A few counts support this clone. Here the CDR3 reads CASSEPGGGSTEAFF. CDR3 DNA: TGTGCCAGCAGTGAACCAGGTGGGGGGAGCACTGAAGCTTTCTTT. This chain joins TRBV6-1 and TRBJ1-1; possible D gene TRBD1, 5 bases. The CDR3 is 15 amino acids. V dropped 2 bases and J dropped 4 bases, with 14 bases sitting between them. Germline CDR1 MNHNS, CDR2 SASEGT.

As for this clone: Its ends do not fully match the called genes, so a read error is possible. This chain uses TRBV7-9 with TRBJ1-2, with D perhaps matching TRBD1 (5 bases). Germline CDR1 is SEHNR and CDR2 is FQNEAQ (reference sequence). The CDR3 runs 13 residues. CDR3 residues: CSSSLQQARGYTF. CDR3 DNA: TGTTCCAGCAGCTTACAACAGGCCAGGGGCTACACCTTC.

The chain couples TRBV4-3 to TRBJ2-2; 13 bases are a match to TRBD2. The germline CDR1 and CDR2 sequences are LGHNA and YSLEER. J was trimmed by 0 bases and V by 4 bases; bases with no gene match: 5. This CDR3 has 18 residues. This chain's CDR3 is CASSPGLAGEANTGELFF. The CDR3 DNA follows: TGCGCCAGCAGCCCAGGACTAGCGGGAGAAGCGAACACCGGGGAGCTGTTTTTT.